This T cell receptor (beta chain) was retrieved from a study of cytomegalovirus exposure and HLA in healthy donors. General study findings and limits: As a later analysis showed, a missense DCLRE1C variant was linked to trimming of TCR beta V- and J-genes.

Germline CDR1 and CDR2: MGHRA and YSYEKL. V was trimmed by 6 bases and J by 3 bases, leaving 19 bases between them. This CDR3 region has 16 residues. The PCR had 60 Vbeta and 13 Jbeta primers. The method was immunoSEQ multiplex PCR; TCRdb's version includes in-frame clones alone and lacks a portion of them. The sample yields over 150,000 clones, more than 70% seen once. A word on this clone: What it binds is not known.

J is TRBJ2-3 and V is TRBV4-1; D may be TRBD2 (5 bases). The receptor's source is a boy aged 2 to 10 in good health and CMV-seronegative. The sample taken for sequencing was PBMCs. The CDR3: CASSVGVRVLTDTQYF. For the CDR3, the DNA is TGCGCCAGCAGTGTCGGGGTTAGAGTGTTGACAGATACGCAGTATTTT.